This is a list of T cell receptor beta chains from one sample in a study of T cells in Graves' hyperthyroidism and ophthalmopathy. TCRdb independently ran MiXCR on the multiplex PCR reads; one entry per CDR3 protein. The table has about 600,000 distinct CDR3 sequences, 13% to 15% seen once; the top ten hold approximately 6.4%. The sample comprised blood. The receptors derive from a young woman with Graves' ophthalmopathy. CDR3s include the opening cysteine and the closing phenylalanine or tryptophan. The order of the fields is CDR3 protein, CDR3 DNA, V gene, J gene, D gene, clone size, CDR3 length. The D gene is left open where the match is weak. Size is omitted from some rows. Given values are once, few, many or a class for expanded clones.

CASSTAEGSEQYF	TGTGCCAGTAGTACCGCAGAGGGTTCGGAGCAGTACTTC	TRBV19	TRBJ2-7	.	.	13
CSVGRDPTDTQYF	TGCAGCGTTGGGAGGGACCCCACAGATACGCAGTATTTT	TRBV29-1	TRBJ2-3	.	.	13
CASGPEYNEQFF	TGTGCTAGTGGTCCAGAATACAATGAGCAGTTCTTC	TRBV12-5	TRBJ2-1	.	many	12
CASSYARFRAGANVLTF	TGTGCCAGCAGTTATGCGCGTTTTCGTGCTGGGGCCAACGTCCTGACTTTC	TRBV6-2/TRBV6-3	TRBJ2-6	.	.	17
CASSLISSRAGAGETQYF	TGTGCCAGCAGCTTAATCTCGAGCCGAGCGGGAGCCGGAGAGACCCAGTACTTC	TRBV7-3	TRBJ2-5	TRBD2	many	18
CATSDSRVSNAEAFF	TGTGCCACCAGTGATTCTAGGGTCTCCAACGCTGAAGCTTTCTTT	TRBV24-1	TRBJ1-1	.	.	15
CASSLAGTSLSPLHF	TGCGCCAGCAGCTTGGCCGGGACATCTCTTTCACCCCTCCACTTT	TRBV5-1	TRBJ1-6	.	many	15
CASSYSGTSYNEQFF	TGTGCCAGCAGTTACTCCGGGACTAGCTACAATGAGCAGTTCTTC	TRBV6-6	TRBJ2-1	TRBD2	many	15
CASSSLGGAGNYGYTF	TGTGCCAGCAGCTCTCTGGGAGGGGCGGGAAACTATGGCTACACCTTC	TRBV11-2	TRBJ1-2	.	many	16
CSARDLPDNYGYTF	TGCAGTGCTAGAGATCTCCCCGATAACTATGGCTACACCTTC	TRBV20-1	TRBJ1-2	.	many	14
CATSEPLTGTSGNEQFF	TGTGCCACCAGTGAACCCCTAACCGGGACTAGCGGCAATGAGCAGTTCTTC	TRBV24-1	TRBJ2-1	TRBD2	many	17
CASSYSWLAGGTDTQYF	TGTGCCAGCAGTTACTCGTGGCTAGCGGGGGGCACAGATACGCAGTATTTT	TRBV6-5	TRBJ2-3	TRBD2	.	17
CASGQWMVGEQYF	TGTGCCAGCGGCCAGTGGATGGTAGGCGAGCAGTACTTC	TRBV6-1	TRBJ2-7	.	many	13
CASRTLAGTGELFF	TGTGCCAGCAGGACCCTAGCGGGGACCGGGGAGCTGTTTTTT	TRBV6-2/TRBV6-3	TRBJ2-2	TRBD2	few	14
CASSPLQGVPPRGELFF	TGTGCCAGCAGTCCATTACAGGGGGTACCGCCCCGCGGGGAGCTGTTTTTT	TRBV12-3/TRBV12-4	TRBJ2-2	TRBD1	many	17
CASSYEGTYEQYF	TGTGCCAGCAGTTACGAGGGCACCTACGAGCAGTACTTC	TRBV6-2/TRBV6-3	TRBJ2-7	.	many	13
CASSQTGTGNLPQHF	TGTGCCAGTAGTCAGACCGGGACAGGGAATTTGCCCCAGCATTTT	TRBV19	TRBJ1-5	TRBD1	.	15
CSVVGVDREDSEKLFF	TGCAGCGTTGTGGGGGTAGACAGGGAGGACTCCGAAAAACTGTTTTTT	TRBV29-1	TRBJ1-4	TRBD1	.	16
CSARGTSGSYEQYF	TGCAGTGCTAGGGGGACTAGCGGGAGTTACGAGCAGTACTTC	TRBV20-1	TRBJ2-7	TRBD2	many	14
CASSQDGWLEGAYNEQFF	TGCGCCAGCAGCCAAGATGGGTGGCTGGAGGGTGCCTACAATGAGCAGTTCTTC	TRBV4-1	TRBJ2-1	.	.	18
CAIKSAGNYSNQPQHF	TGTGCCATCAAGTCGGCCGGTAATTATAGCAATCAGCCCCAGCATTTT	TRBV10-3	TRBJ1-5	.	.	16
CASSLSYNTEAFF	TGTGCCAGCAGCCTCAGCTACAACACTGAAGCTTTCTTT	TRBV14	TRBJ1-1	.	many	13
CASSRNGRNTGELFF	TGCGCCAGCAGCCGGAACGGGCGGAACACCGGGGAGCTGTTTTTT	TRBV4-1	TRBJ2-2	.	few	15
CASSVGTGGRETQYF	TGTGCCAGCAGCGTAGGTACAGGGGGCCGGGAGACCCAGTACTTC	TRBV9	TRBJ2-5	TRBD1	many	15
CASSLPGSGGDIQYF	TGTGCCAGCTCACTTCCCGGTTCAGGGGGGGACATTCAGTACTTC	TRBV18	TRBJ2-4	.	.	15
CASSLGRDQPQHF	TGTGCCAGCAGCTTAGGCAGGGATCAGCCCCAGCATTTT	TRBV7-2	TRBJ1-5	.	many	13
CATRSAGADYGYTF	TGCGCCACCCGGTCGGCAGGGGCCGACTATGGCTACACCTTC	TRBV2	TRBJ1-2	.	.	14
CASSSIGNRGYEQYF	TGCGCCAGCAGCTCCATTGGCAACAGGGGGTACGAGCAGTACTTC	TRBV5-1	TRBJ2-7	TRBD1	many	15
CASSSTGTSPFGAYEQYF	TGCGCCAGCAGCTCGACCGGGACTAGTCCTTTTGGGGCCTACGAGCAGTACTTC	TRBV5-1	TRBJ2-7	TRBD2	many	18
CASSVDWKETQYF	TGTGCCAGCAGCGTAGATTGGAAAGAGACCCAGTACTTC	TRBV9	TRBJ2-5	.	few	13
CASSLSGGNYEQYF	TGTGCCAGCAGTTTGTCCGGGGGAAACTACGAGCAGTACTTC	TRBV12-3/TRBV12-4	TRBJ2-7	.	many	14
CASSPLGTGVAFF	TGTGCCAGCAGTCCATTGGGGACAGGGGTGGCTTTCTTT	TRBV28	TRBJ1-1	TRBD1	many	13
CASSLIGDTQYF	TGTGCCAGCAGCTTAATCGGAGATACGCAGTATTTT	TRBV7-2	TRBJ2-3	.	many	12
CASSSNTGQGAGAFF	TGCGCCAGCAGCTCGAACACAGGACAGGGAGCTGGAGCTTTCTTT	TRBV5-1	TRBJ1-1	TRBD1	few	15
CASSPRTGGSYEQYF	TGTGCCAGCAGCCCTAGGACAGGGGGGAGTTACGAGCAGTACTTC	TRBV7-2	TRBJ2-7	TRBD1	many	15
CASSLSASTTYEQYF	TGCGCCAGCAGCTTGTCTGCCTCGACTACCTACGAGCAGTACTTC	TRBV5-1	TRBJ2-7	.	many	15
CSAREGGTGYNEQFF	TGCAGTGCTAGAGAGGGAGGGACAGGCTACAATGAGCAGTTCTTC	TRBV20-1	TRBJ2-1	.	many	15
CASSLPGTSGGNTIYF	TGTGCCAGCAGTTTACCCGGGACTTCGGGGGGAAACACCATATATTTT	TRBV28	TRBJ1-3	.	many	16
CASSIRTSRGEQFF	TGTGCCAGTAGTATAAGGACTAGCAGGGGTGAGCAGTTCTTC	TRBV19	TRBJ2-1	TRBD2	.	14
CASSLGFQRTSRTGGYEQYF	TGTGCCAGCAGTTTAGGGTTTCAAAGGACTAGCCGGACGGGAGGCTACGAGCAGTACTTC	TRBV12-3/TRBV12-4	TRBJ2-7	TRBD2	many	20
CASSLSGDPNVLTF	TGTGCCAGCAGTTTAAGTGGGGACCCCAACGTCCTGACTTTC	TRBV28	TRBJ2-6	.	few	14
CASICDGTSGSFTDTQYF	TGTGCCAGCATCTGCGATGGGACTAGCGGGAGTTTTACAGATACGCAGTATTTT	TRBV11-2	TRBJ2-3	TRBD2	many	18
CSARYGRVSYNEQFF	TGCAGTGCTAGGTACGGGAGGGTATCCTACAATGAGCAGTTCTTC	TRBV20-1	TRBJ2-1	TRBD2	many	15
CASTRTSGSTGELFF	TGTGCCAGCACCCGAACTAGCGGGAGTACCGGGGAGCTGTTTTTT	TRBV7-3	TRBJ2-2	TRBD2	many	15
CAIPLAGGMSADNEQFF	TGCGCCATACCACTAGCGGGAGGAATGAGTGCGGACAATGAGCAGTTCTTC	TRBV10-1	TRBJ2-1	TRBD2	.	17
CASSQVSGFPSEKLFF	TGTGCCAGCAGCCAAGTGTCAGGGTTTCCTAGTGAAAAACTGTTTTTT	TRBV3-1	TRBJ1-4	.	many	16
CATSEAETDTQYF	TGTGCCACCAGTGAAGCGGAAACAGATACGCAGTATTTT	TRBV24-1	TRBJ2-3	.	many	13
CSAMGLADNEQFF	TGCAGTGCTATGGGACTAGCAGACAATGAGCAGTTCTTC	TRBV20-1	TRBJ2-1	TRBD2	.	13
CASSRRTSGSGDTQYF	TGTGCCAGCAGTCGCCGGACTAGCGGGAGCGGAGATACGCAGTATTTT	TRBV7-9	TRBJ2-3	TRBD2	many	16
CASSHGLAGVRPTQYF	TGTGCCAGCAGCCACGGACTAGCGGGAGTTCGGCCTACGCAGTATTTT	TRBV3-1	TRBJ2-3	TRBD2	many	16
CASSLAAGANVLTF	TGTGCCAGCAGCTTAGCGGCTGGGGCCAACGTCCTGACTTTC	TRBV11-3	TRBJ2-6	.	.	14
CSASRTENPYEQYF	TGCAGTGCTAGTCGGACAGAAAACCCGTACGAGCAGTACTTC	TRBV20-1	TRBJ2-7	.	.	14
CASSYQGYNEQFF	TGTGCCAGCAGTTACCAAGGCTACAATGAGCAGTTCTTC	TRBV6-6	TRBJ2-1	.	few	13
CASSFSARNNEQFF	TGTGCCAGCAGTTTCAGTGCGAGGAACAATGAGCAGTTCTTC	TRBV27	TRBJ2-1	.	.	14